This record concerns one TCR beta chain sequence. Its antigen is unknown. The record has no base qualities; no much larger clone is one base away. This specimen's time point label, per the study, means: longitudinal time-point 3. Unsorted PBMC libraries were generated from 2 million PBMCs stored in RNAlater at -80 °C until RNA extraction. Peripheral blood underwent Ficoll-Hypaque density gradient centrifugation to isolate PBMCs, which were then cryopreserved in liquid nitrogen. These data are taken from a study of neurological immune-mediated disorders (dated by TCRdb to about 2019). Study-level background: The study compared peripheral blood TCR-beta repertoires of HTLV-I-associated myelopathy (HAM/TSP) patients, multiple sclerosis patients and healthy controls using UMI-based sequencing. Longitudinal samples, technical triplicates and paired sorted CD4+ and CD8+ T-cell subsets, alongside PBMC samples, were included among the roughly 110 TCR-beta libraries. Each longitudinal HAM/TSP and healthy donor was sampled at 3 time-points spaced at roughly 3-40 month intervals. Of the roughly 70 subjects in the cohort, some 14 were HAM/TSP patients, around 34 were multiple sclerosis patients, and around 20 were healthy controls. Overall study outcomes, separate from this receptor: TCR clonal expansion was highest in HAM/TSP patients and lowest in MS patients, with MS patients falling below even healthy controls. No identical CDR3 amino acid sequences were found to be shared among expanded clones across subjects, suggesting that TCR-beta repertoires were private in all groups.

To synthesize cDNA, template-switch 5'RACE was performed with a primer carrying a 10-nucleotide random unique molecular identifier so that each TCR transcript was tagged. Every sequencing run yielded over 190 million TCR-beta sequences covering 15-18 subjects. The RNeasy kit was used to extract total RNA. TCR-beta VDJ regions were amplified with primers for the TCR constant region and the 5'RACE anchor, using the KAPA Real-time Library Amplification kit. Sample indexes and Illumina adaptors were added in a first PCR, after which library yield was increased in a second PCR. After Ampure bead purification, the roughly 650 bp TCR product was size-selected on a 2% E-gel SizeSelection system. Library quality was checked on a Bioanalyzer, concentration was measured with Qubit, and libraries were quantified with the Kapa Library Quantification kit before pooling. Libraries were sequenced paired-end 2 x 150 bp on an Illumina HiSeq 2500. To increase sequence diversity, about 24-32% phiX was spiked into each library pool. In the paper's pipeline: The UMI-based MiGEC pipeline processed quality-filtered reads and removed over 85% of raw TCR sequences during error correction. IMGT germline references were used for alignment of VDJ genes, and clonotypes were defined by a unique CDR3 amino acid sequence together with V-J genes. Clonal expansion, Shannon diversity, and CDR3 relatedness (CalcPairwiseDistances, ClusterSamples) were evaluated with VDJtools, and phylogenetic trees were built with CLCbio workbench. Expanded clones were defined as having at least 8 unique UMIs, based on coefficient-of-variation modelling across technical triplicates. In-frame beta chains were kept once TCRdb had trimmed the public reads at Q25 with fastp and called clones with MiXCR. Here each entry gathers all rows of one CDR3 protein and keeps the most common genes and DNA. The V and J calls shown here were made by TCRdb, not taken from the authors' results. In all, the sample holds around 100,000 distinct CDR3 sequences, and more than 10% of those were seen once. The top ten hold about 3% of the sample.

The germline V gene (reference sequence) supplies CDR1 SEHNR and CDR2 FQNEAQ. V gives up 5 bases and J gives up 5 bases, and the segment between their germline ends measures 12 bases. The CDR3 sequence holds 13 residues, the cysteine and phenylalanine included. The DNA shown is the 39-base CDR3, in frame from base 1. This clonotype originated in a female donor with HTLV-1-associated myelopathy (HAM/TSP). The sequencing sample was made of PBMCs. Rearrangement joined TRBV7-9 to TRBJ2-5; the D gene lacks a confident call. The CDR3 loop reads CASSQTGRETQYF. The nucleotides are TGTGCCAGCAGCCAAACGGGCCGGGAGACCCAGTACTTC.